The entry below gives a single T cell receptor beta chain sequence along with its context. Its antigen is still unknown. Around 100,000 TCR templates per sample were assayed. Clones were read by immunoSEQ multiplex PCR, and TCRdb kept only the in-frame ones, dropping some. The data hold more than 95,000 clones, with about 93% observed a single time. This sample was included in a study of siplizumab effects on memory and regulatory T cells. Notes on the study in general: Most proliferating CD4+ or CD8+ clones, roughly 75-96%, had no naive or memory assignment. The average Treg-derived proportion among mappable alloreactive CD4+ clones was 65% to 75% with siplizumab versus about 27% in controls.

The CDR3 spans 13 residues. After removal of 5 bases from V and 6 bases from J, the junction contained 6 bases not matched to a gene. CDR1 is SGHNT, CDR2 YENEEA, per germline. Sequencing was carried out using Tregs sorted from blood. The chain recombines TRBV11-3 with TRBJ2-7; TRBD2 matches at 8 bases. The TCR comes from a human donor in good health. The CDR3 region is CASSPTAGVEQYF. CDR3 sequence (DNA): TGTGCCAGCAGCCCTACAGCGGGAGTCGAGCAGTACTTC.